Presented here are 11 T cell receptor beta chains from one specimen sequenced in a study of cytomegalovirus exposure and HLA in healthy donors. PCR employed 60 Vbeta and 13 Jbeta primers. Data came from immunoSEQ multiplex PCR; TCRdb stores just in-frame clones and leaves some out. Of 98,000 or so clones in the sample, about a tenth were seen once. The specimen was PBMCs. The origin of the receptors is a man aged 35-49 years in good health and CMV-seropositive.

V gene TRBV19 combines with J gene TRBJ1-1; tentatively, D is TRBD1 (6 bases). Germline V gene sequence: CDR1 LNHDA, CDR2 SQIVND (reference sequence). CDR3 length: 15 amino acids. Deletions cut 3 bases from V and 0 bases from J, with 11 bases between. CDR3 sequence reads: CASSMTGAMNTEAFF. The CDR3 region has the DNA TGTGCCAGTAGTATGACAGGAGCCATGAACACTGAAGCTTTCTTT. Full variable domain (outside the CDR3, taken from reference TRBV19 and TRBJ1-1): DGGITQSPKYLFRKEGQNVTLSCEQNLNHDAMYWYRQDPGQGLRLIYYSQIVNDFQKGDIAEGYSVSREKKESFPLTVTSAQKNPTAFYLCASSMTGAMNTEAFFGQGTRLTVV.

The rearrangement links TRBV25-1 to TRBJ2-2; TRBD2 aligns across 13 bases. The junction had 1 base not matched to a gene; V was cut back by 5 bases and J by 1 base. Germline lookup yields CDR1 MGHDK and CDR2 SYGVNS. The CDR3 has 16 residues. This CDR3 reads CASSRTSGGNTGELFF. The CDR3, as DNA: TGTGCCAGCAGTAGGACTAGCGGGGGGAACACCGGGGAGCTGTTTTTT.

This clone showed up just a few times. The chain links TRBV19 to TRBJ1-5; 12 nucleotides line up with TRBD1. This CDR3 comprises 16 residues. The J segment lost 2 bases and the V segment lost 10 bases, leaving 9 bases of the junction unmatched. CDR1 LNHDA and CDR2 SQIVND come from the germline V gene (reference sequence). DNA of the CDR3: TGTGCCACTTCCCGGGACAGGGGGCATGGCAATCAGCCCCAGCATTTT. Protein: CATSRDRGHGNQPQHF.

This clone was picked up a small number of times. The chain uses TRBV7-9 and TRBJ2-1; 7 positions match TRBD2. The germline gives CDR1 SEHNR, CDR2 FQNEAQ (reference sequence). Trimming at V came to 5 bases and at J to 5 bases, leaving 12 bases not matched to a gene. This CDR3 has 16 residues. This chain's CDR3 is CASSQILALMNNEQFF. In DNA, the CDR3 is TGTGCCAGCAGCCAAATACTAGCGTTGATGAACAATGAGCAGTTCTTC.

This clone was seen a handful of times. The J gene is TRBJ2-3, the V gene TRBV29-1; D is unresolved. The germline gives CDR1 SQVTM, CDR2 ANQGSEA. This CDR3 region has 14 residues. V was pared by 4 bases and J by 2 bases, with 13 bases between. CDR3 sequence reads: CSVVIPDLTDTQYF. CDR3 sequence (DNA): TGCAGCGTTGTCATTCCAGATCTCACAGATACGCAGTATTTT.

With respect to this clone: Other DNA sequences within the sample encode an identical CDR3. J is TRBJ2-3 and V is TRBV5-1, with 9 bases aligning to TRBD1. Germline CDR1 reads SGHRS; CDR2 reads YFSETQ. This CDR3 is 14 amino acids long. J lost 1 base, V lost 4 bases, and 1 base had no gene match. CDR3 nucleotide sequence: TGCGCCAGCAGCCGGGACAGGGGCACAGATACGCAGTATTTT. Its protein is CASSRDRGTDTQYF.

Only a few counts were recorded for this clone. The J gene is TRBJ2-7, the V gene TRBV11-2; TRBD2 might be the D (6 bases). The CDR3 totals 18 residues. V gave up 5 bases and J gave up 0 bases, with 23 bases separating them. CDR1 is SGHAT, CDR2 FQNNGV, per germline. The CDR3 DNA reads TGTGCCAGCAGCCCCTTCGGGGTTAGCGGTCCCGACTCCTACGAGCAGTACTTC. Translating it yields CASSPFGVSGPDSYEQYF.

The chain is built from TRBV10-3 and TRBJ1-2; possibly TRBD1 for D (5 bases). Germline CDR1 ENHRY, CDR2 SYGVKD. Trimming took off 2 bases at V and 3 bases at J, with 13 bases between the two ends. The CDR3 is 15 residues long. CDR3 residues: CAISEGAEGYYGYTF. CDR3 DNA: TGTGCCATCAGTGAGGGGGCGGAGGGGTACTATGGCTACACCTTC.

This clone was found a few times. This chain uses TRBV5-1 with TRBJ2-7; TRBD2 might be the D (5 bases). Germline-derived CDR1 and CDR2 are SGHRS and YFSETQ. CDR3 length equals 15 residues. V was shortened by 1 base and J by 4 bases, with 15 bases between the two germline ends. CDR3 DNA: TGCGCCAGCAGCTTGACTAGTAATTTGCTATACGAGCAGTACTTC. It translates to CASSLTSNLLYEQYF.

This clone was counted a few times. The V and J genes are TRBV7-2 and TRBJ2-2; 8 bases are a match to TRBD1. The CDR3 extends over 15 amino acids. J was trimmed by 4 bases and V by 1 base; bases with no gene match: 2. Germline V CDR1 and CDR2: SGHTA, FQGNSA. The DNA of the CDR3 is TGTGCCAGCAGCTTAGGGCAGGGGGCCACCGGGGAGCTGTTTTTT. Its protein is CASSLGQGATGELFF.

Only a few counts were recorded for this clone. This chain uses TRBV11-3 with TRBJ2-7, with 8 bases that match TRBD2. This CDR3 is built from 18 residues. Germline trimming cut 4 bases from V and 0 bases from J; bases unmatched to any gene: 14. Germline values: CDR1 SGHNT, CDR2 YENEEA. The CDR3 sequence: CASSSTGLLAGPSYEQYF. CDR3 coding DNA: TGTGCCAGCAGCTCTACTGGGCTTCTAGCGGGCCCCTCCTACGAGCAGTACTTC.